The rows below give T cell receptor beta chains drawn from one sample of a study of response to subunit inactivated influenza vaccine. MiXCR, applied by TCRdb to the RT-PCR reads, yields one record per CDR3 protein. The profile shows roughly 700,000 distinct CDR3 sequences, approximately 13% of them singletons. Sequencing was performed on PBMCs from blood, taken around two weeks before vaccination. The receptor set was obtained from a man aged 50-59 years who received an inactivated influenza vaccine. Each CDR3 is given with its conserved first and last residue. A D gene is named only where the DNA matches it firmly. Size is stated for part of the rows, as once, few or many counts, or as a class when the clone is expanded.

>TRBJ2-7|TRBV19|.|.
CASSIGVEQYF
TGTGCCAGTAGTATAGGTGTCGAGCAGTACTTC
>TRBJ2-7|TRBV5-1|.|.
CASSQTGEGYEQYF
TGCGCCAGCAGCCAGACAGGGGAGGGCTACGAGCAGTACTTC
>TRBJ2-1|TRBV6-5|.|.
CASSYKGPSSYNEQFF
TGTGCCAGCAGTTACAAGGGGCCGAGCTCCTACAATGAGCAGTTCTTC
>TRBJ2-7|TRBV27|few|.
CASSLPDEQYF
TGTGCCAGCAGCCTACCTGACGAGCAGTACTTC
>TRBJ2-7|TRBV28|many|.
CASSLSVGAYEQYF
TGTGCCAGCAGTTTATCTGTGGGCGCCTACGAGCAGTACTTC
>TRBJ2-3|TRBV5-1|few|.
CASSRSSPDTQYF
TGCGCCAGCAGCCGATCTAGCCCAGATACGCAGTATTTT
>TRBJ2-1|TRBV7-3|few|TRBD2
CASSLTGTSGSIEQFF
TGTGCCAGCAGCCTTACCGGGACTAGCGGGAGTATTGAGCAGTTCTTC
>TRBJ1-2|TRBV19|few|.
CASSISRNGGYTF
TGTGCCAGTAGTATCTCGCGGAACGGTGGCTACACCTTC
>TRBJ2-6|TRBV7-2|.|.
CASSSTAFSSGANVLTF
TGTGCCAGCAGCTCGACGGCCTTTAGCTCTGGGGCCAACGTCCTGACTTTC
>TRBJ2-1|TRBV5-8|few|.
CASSSIIWRADEQFF
TGTGCCAGCAGCTCCATAATTTGGAGGGCCGATGAGCAGTTCTTC
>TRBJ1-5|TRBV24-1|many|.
CATSDRGYNQPQHF
TGTGCCACCAGTGATCGAGGGTACAATCAGCCCCAGCATTTT
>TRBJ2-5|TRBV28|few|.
CASSTSPDSQETQYF
TGTGCCAGCAGTACAAGCCCGGACAGCCAAGAGACCCAGTACTTC
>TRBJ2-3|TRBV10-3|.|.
CAITPDSLSTDTQYF
TGTGCCATCACCCCCGACAGTCTTAGCACAGATACGCAGTATTTT
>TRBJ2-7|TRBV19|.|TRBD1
CASSTGTGYPYEQYF
TGTGCCAGTAGTACCGGGACAGGGTACCCCTACGAGCAGTACTTC
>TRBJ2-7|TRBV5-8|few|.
CASFDNSYEQYF
TGTGCCAGCTTTGACAACTCCTACGAGCAGTACTTC
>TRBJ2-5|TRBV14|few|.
CASSFYRQETQYF
TGTGCCAGCAGTTTTTACAGGCAAGAGACCCAGTACTTC
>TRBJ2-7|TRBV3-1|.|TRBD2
CASSRDGTRSYEQYF
TGTGCCAGCAGCCGAGACGGGACTAGGTCTTACGAGCAGTACTTC
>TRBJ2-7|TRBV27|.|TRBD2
CASSLSGLADYEQYF
TGTGCCAGCAGTTTATCGGGACTAGCGGACTACGAGCAGTACTTC
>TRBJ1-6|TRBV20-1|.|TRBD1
CSARPMTGVSSPLHF
TGCAGTGCTAGACCGATGACAGGGGTTAGTTCACCCCTCCACTTT
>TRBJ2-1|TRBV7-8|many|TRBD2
CASSYRLAGDVNEQFF
TGTGCCAGCAGCTACCGACTAGCGGGAGATGTTAATGAGCAGTTCTTC
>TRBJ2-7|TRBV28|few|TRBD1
CASSFHTAGGLYEQYF
TGTGCCAGCAGTTTCCATACTGCAGGGGGCCTGTACGAGCAGTACTTC
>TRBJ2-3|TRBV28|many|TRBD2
CATGDGGGLPDTQYF
TGTGCCACCGGAGACGGGGGGGGGCTTCCAGATACGCAGTATTTT
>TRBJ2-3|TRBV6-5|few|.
CASSYSRIGSSTDTQYF
TGTGCCAGCAGTTACTCGAGAATCGGGTCTAGCACAGATACGCAGTATTTT
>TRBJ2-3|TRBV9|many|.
CASSVGPRDTDTQYF
TGTGCCAGCAGCGTAGGGCCCAGGGACACAGATACGCAGTATTTT
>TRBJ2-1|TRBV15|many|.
CATSRETRSYNEQFF
TGTGCCACCAGCAGAGAGACTAGGAGCTACAATGAGCAGTTCTTC
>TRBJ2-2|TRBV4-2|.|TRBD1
CASSQRVQGPRYTGELFF
TGTGCCAGCAGCCAAAGGGTACAGGGGCCGCGGTACACCGGGGAGCTGTTTTTT
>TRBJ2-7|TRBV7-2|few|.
CASSPLGVYYEQYF
TGTGCCAGCAGCCCCTTAGGGGTTTACTACGAGCAGTACTTC
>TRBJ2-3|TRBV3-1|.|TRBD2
CASSQEVRWRETDTQYF
TGTGCCAGCAGCCAAGAGGTCCGGTGGCGGGAGACAGATACGCAGTATTTT
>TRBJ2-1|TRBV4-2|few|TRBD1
CASSQLDGDRAYNEQFF
TGTGCCAGCAGCCAGTTGGATGGGGACAGGGCATACAATGAGCAGTTCTTC
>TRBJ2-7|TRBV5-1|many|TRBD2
CASSSTSDYEQYF
TGCGCCAGCAGCTCGACTAGCGATTACGAGCAGTACTTC
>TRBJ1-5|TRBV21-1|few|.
CASSLYPPELNQPQHF
TGTGCCAGCAGCCTTTATCCACCTGAACTCAATCAGCCCCAGCATTTT
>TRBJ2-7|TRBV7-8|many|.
CASSLGTPSSYEQYF
TGTGCCAGCAGCCTCGGGACTCCGAGCTCCTACGAGCAGTACTTC
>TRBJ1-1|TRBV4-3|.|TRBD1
CASSQDIGTANTEAFF
TGCGCCAGCAGCCAAGATATAGGGACAGCGAACACTGAAGCTTTCTTT
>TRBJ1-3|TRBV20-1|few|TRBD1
CSAKPQDRGPGNTIYF
TGCAGTGCGAAGCCCCAGGACAGGGGGCCTGGAAACACCATATATTTT
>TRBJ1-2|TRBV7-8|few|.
CASSLTGFGVDGYTF
TGTGCCAGCAGCCTAACGGGGTTTGGGGTGGATGGCTACACCTTC
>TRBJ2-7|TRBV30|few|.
CAWSVGGVAYEQYF
TGTGCCTGGAGTGTTGGCGGGGTCGCCTACGAGCAGTACTTC
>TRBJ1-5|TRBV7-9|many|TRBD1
CASSPYARQGSNQPQHF
TGTGCCAGCAGCCCCTACGCCCGACAGGGTAGCAATCAGCCCCAGCATTTT
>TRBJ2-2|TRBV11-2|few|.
CASSLVTATGELFF
TGTGCCAGCAGCTTAGTTACGGCCACCGGGGAGCTGTTTTTT
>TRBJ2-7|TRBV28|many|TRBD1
CASSRTGGRYEQYF
TGTGCCAGCAGCAGAACAGGGGGACGCTACGAGCAGTACTTC
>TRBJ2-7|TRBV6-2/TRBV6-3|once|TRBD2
CASSPTAGGLYEQYF
TGTGCCAGCAGTCCCACTGCGGGGGGACTCTACGAGCAGTACTTC
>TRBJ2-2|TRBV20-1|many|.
CSAPDREGTGELFF
TGCAGTGCCCCCGACAGGGAGGGCACCGGGGAGCTGTTTTTT
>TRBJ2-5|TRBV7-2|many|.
CASSLVGSGETQYF
TGTGCCAGCAGCTTAGTGGGGTCGGGAGAGACCCAGTACTTC
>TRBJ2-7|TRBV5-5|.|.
CASSPWGEGEQYF
TGTGCCAGCAGCCCGTGGGGGGAAGGGGAGCAGTACTTC
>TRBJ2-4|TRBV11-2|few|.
CASSLGGLSQNRRNIQYF
TGTGCCAGCAGCTTAGGGGGCCTATCTCAGAATAGGAGAAACATTCAGTACTTC
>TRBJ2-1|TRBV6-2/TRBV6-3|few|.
CASTYAYEQFF
TGTGCCAGCACTTACGCTTATGAGCAGTTCTTC
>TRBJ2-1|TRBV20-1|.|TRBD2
CSARVPLRLAHNNEQFF
TGCAGTGCTAGAGTCCCACTTCGACTAGCGCATAACAATGAGCAGTTCTTC